A single sample is the source of the 20 T cell receptor beta chains below, sequenced in a study of cytomegalovirus exposure and HLA in healthy donors. The PCR used 60 Vbeta and 13 Jbeta primers. TCRdb keeps only in-frame clones here, not all; method: immunoSEQ multiplex PCR. Counted here are 150,000 to 200,000 clones, 82% occurring once; the ten biggest clones make up about 1.4%. The sample consisted of PBMCs. These receptor sequences come from a girl aged 10 to 17 in good health and CMV-seropositive.

The rearrangement joins TRBV5-8 to TRBJ1-2, with TRBD1 matching 9 bases. V was pared by 0 bases and J by 7 bases, with 13 bases of the junction left unmatched. CDR1 SGHTS and CDR2 YDEGEE come from the germline V gene. The CDR3 totals 17 residues. The CDR3, as DNA: TGTGCCAGCAGCTTGGTCTTCGGGACAGGGAGGGGGCTTGGCTACACCTTC. Protein: CASSLVFGTGRGLGYTF.

J is TRBJ2-1 and V is TRBV28; TRBD2 matches at 7 bases. CDR3 length equals 13 residues. V gave up 4 bases and J gave up 7 bases; unmatched junction bases: 4. Germline V gene sequence: CDR1 MDHEN, CDR2 SYDVKM. The CDR3 coding sequence is TGTGCCAGCAGTTGGGAGGGATCAAATGAGCAGTTCTTC. Residues: CASSWEGSNEQFF.

A remark on this clone: Other DNA sequences in this sample translate to the same CDR3. The chain carries TRBV13 and TRBJ1-1; D is ambiguous. Germline loops: CDR1 PRHDT, CDR2 FYEKMQ (reference sequence). The CDR3 length is 13 residues. Trimming shortened V by 5 bases and J by 5 bases, and 12 bases separated the two germline ends. The CDR3: CASSPVGETEAFF. CDR3 in DNA: TGTGCCAGCAGCCCTGTCGGGGAGACTGAAGCTTTCTTT.

The chain employs TRBV6-1 and TRBJ1-2; TRBD1 matches 7 bases. The length of the CDR3 is 13 residues. V dropped 4 bases and J dropped 8; count of bases not matched to a gene: 7. Looked up from germline, CDR1 is MNHNS and CDR2 is SASEGT. For the CDR3, the DNA is TGTGCCAGCAGTGCGACAGGGACGAGAGGCTACACCTTC. Amino acids: CASSATGTRGYTF.

This rearrangement joins TRBV7-9 to TRBJ2-1, with 8 bases identical to TRBD2. V shed 1 base and J 8 bases; nucleotides not matched to a gene: 13. CDR3 size: 17 residues. Germline CDR1 is SEHNR and CDR2 is FQNEAQ (reference sequence). CDR3 amino acids: CASSLGGTRRIGYEQFF. The DNA for the CDR3 is TGTGCCAGCAGCTTAGGGGGGACTAGAAGGATCGGATATGAGCAGTTCTTC.

About this clone: At one end the junction does not follow the germline gene, possibly because of a read error. V gene TRBV6-1 combines with J gene TRBJ2-1; the match to TRBD2 covers 11 bases. The CDR3 sequence is 12 residues long. CDR1 is MNHNS and CDR2 is SASEGT in the germline V gene. In nucleotides, the CDR3 is TGTGCCAGCAGGCGTACTAGCGGGAGTTGGGTCTTC. It specifies CASRRTSGSWVF.

The chain combines TRBV10-3 with TRBJ1-3; a weak D match, TRBD1 (5 bases). Trimming left V 2 bases short and J 4 bases short, with 9 bases between. CDR1 and CDR2 from the germline V gene are ENHRY and SYGVKD. The CDR3 loop spans 14 amino acids. CDR3 sequence (DNA): TGTGCCATCAGTGAGCAGGGCTCCGGAAACACCATATATTTT. This codes for CAISEQGSGNTIYF.

The chain employs TRBV27 and TRBJ2-7; 10 positions agree with TRBD1. The trim removed 5 bases at V and 2 bases at J, leaving 9 bases unmatched. The CDR3 covers 16 residues. Germline-derived CDR1 and CDR2 are MNHEY and SMNVEV (reference sequence). In DNA form, the CDR3 reads TGTGCCAGCAGTCCCTCGTCCGGGACAGGGGCCTACGAGCAGTACTTC. Translation gives CASSPSSGTGAYEQYF.

The chain recombines TRBV2 with TRBJ2-7, with D maybe TRBD2 (7 bases). V gave up 7 bases and J gave up 1 base, with 11 bases separating them. Germline assignment: CDR1 SNHLY and CDR2 FYNNEI. The CDR3 has 13 residues. The CDR3: CASTGGLSYEQYF. CDR3 DNA sequence: TGTGCCAGCACCGGGGGGCTTTCCTACGAGCAGTACTTC.

The V gene is TRBV19, the J gene TRBJ2-2; the D gene is possibly TRBD1 (6 bases). The germline V gene has CDR1 LNHDA and CDR2 SQIVND (reference sequence). V was trimmed by 4 bases and J by 1 base, leaving 10 bases between them. The CDR3 extends over 15 amino acids. The CDR3: CASSTGQMNTGELFF. Written as DNA, the CDR3 is TGTGCCAGTAGTACCGGACAGATGAACACCGGGGAGCTGTTTTTT.

The gene calls are TRBV27 and TRBJ1-2, with 8 bases identical to TRBD1. Germline values: CDR1 MNHEY, CDR2 SMNVEV (reference sequence). With V trimmed by 1 base and J by 5 bases, 12 bases remained unmatched. CDR3 length: 17 amino acids. As DNA, the CDR3 is TGTGCCAGCAGTTTATTTCAGGGGGCCCTCCCAATGTATGGCTACACCTTC. Its translation is CASSLFQGALPMYGYTF.

J is TRBJ2-3 and V is TRBV27; the D is unclear. Deletions cut 5 bases from V and 2 bases from J, with 11 bases between. CDR1 is MNHEY and CDR2 is SMNVEV in the germline V gene (reference sequence). The CDR3 loop spans 14 amino acids. CDR3 in amino acids: CASSPSLDTDTQYF. CDR3 coding DNA: TGTGCCAGCAGTCCCAGCCTAGACACAGATACGCAGTATTTT.

The chain uses TRBV2 and TRBJ2-3; 7 positions agree with TRBD2. The CDR3 contains 14 residues. V lost 8 bases, J lost 4 bases, and 9 bases stayed unmatched. Germline lookup yields CDR1 SNHLY and CDR2 FYNNEI. In DNA, the CDR3 is TGTGCCAGCCTCACTGGGGGGGGTCCAGATACGCAGTATTTT. This codes for CASLTGGGPDTQYF.

The rearrangement uses TRBV19 and TRBJ2-2; TRBD1 agrees at 9 bases. Germline V lookup: CDR1 LNHDA, CDR2 SQIVND (reference sequence). V shed 10 bases, J shed 3 bases, and the junction held 6 bases outside the gene matches. CDR3 length: 14 residues. For the CDR3, the DNA is TGTGCCACTCACAGGGGGCAGGACACCGGGGAGCTGTTTTTT. It yields the protein CATHRGQDTGELFF.

The chain has TRBV4-1 and TRBJ2-3; 14 bases are shared with TRBD2. This CDR3 region has 15 residues. CDR1 MGHRA and CDR2 YSYEKL come from the germline V gene. The ends lost 5 bases at V and 6 bases at J; junction bases unmatched: 4. The CDR3 nucleotides are TGCGCCAGCAGCTCGGGACTAGCGGGAGCTGATACGCAGTATTTT. Translation: CASSSGLAGADTQYF.

The V call is TRBV5-4, the J call TRBJ2-7; 7 bases are shared with TRBD2. The CDR3 is 16 amino acids. CDR1 SGHNT and CDR2 YYREEE come from the germline V gene (reference sequence). J was trimmed by 5 bases and V by 0 bases; bases with no gene match: 11. The CDR3 region is CASSLGKLAWVDEQYF. CDR3 DNA sequence: TGTGCCAGCAGCTTGGGGAAACTAGCGTGGGTCGACGAGCAGTACTTC.

V is TRBV11-2 and J is TRBJ2-5; possibly TRBD1 for D (5 bases). V was clipped by 3 bases and J by 2 bases, with 7 bases between them. Germline V gives CDR1 SGHAT, CDR2 FQNNGV. The CDR3 sequence is 13 residues long. The chain's CDR3 is CASSFSGQETQYF. In DNA form, the CDR3 reads TGTGCCAGCAGCTTCTCAGGGCAAGAGACCCAGTACTTC.

The CDR3 loop is CASRGRESHTEAFF. For the CDR3, the DNA is TGTGCCAGCAGAGGGCGGGAGAGCCACACTGAAGCTTTCTTT. The chain couples TRBV5-4 to TRBJ1-1; D not resolved. Germline V lookup: CDR1 SGHNT, CDR2 YYREEE (reference sequence). V was pared by 5 bases and J by 3 bases, with 14 bases between. The CDR3 covers 14 residues.

Of note for this clone: One junction end disagrees with the germline gene, perhaps due to a read error. This chain joins TRBV4-1 and TRBJ1-2, with 12 bases fitting TRBD1. There are 14 residues in the CDR3. Per germline, CDR1 MGHRA and CDR2 YSYEKL. CDR3 residues: CASSQPRDRGLPAF. The CDR3 nucleotides are TGCGCCAGCAGCCAACCTCGGGACAGGGGGCTCCCCGCCTTC.

V gene TRBV27 combines with J gene TRBJ2-1; 13 positions agree with TRBD2. The CDR3 runs 19 residues. CDR1 and CDR2 (germline): MNHEY, SMNVEV (reference sequence). Unmatched junction bases numbered 10, after V lost 5 bases and J lost 0 bases. The CDR3 bases are TGTGCCAGCAGTCCCGAGACTAGCGGGGGGATTCGCTCCTACAATGAGCAGTTCTTC. Protein: CASSPETSGGIRSYNEQFF.